This TCR beta chain was sequenced in a study of cytomegalovirus exposure and HLA in healthy donors. Study-level results: It has been reported that TCR beta sequences accurately predicted the HLA-A and HLA-B alleles of most subjects.

PCR was performed using 60 Vbeta and 13 Jbeta primers. Data came from immunoSEQ multiplex PCR; TCRdb stores just in-frame clones and leaves some out. This table has approximately 200,000 clones, about four fifths appearing once. About this clone: The antigen remains undetermined.

With V trimmed by 3 bases and J by 7 bases, 7 bases remained unmatched. This CDR3 spans 14 amino acids. Germline assignment: CDR1 LNHDA and CDR2 SQIVND (reference sequence). The sequencing sample was made of PBMCs. This sequence was found in a boy aged 10-17 years in good health and CMV-seronegative. The chain combines TRBV19 with TRBJ2-5; 8 bases are shared with TRBD1. For the CDR3, the DNA is TGTGCCAGTAGTATCCCCGGGACAGGCGCGACCCAGTACTTC. Amino acid sequence: CASSIPGTGATQYF.